This is a list of T cell receptor beta chains from one sample in a study of shared clonotypes between healthy human individuals. Profiling relied on immunoSEQ multiplex PCR, and the TCRdb table lists in-frame clones only, not all of them. Of some 2,000,000 clones listed, around 95% are singletons. The sequenced material came from naive CD4+ T cells sorted from blood. Receptors were obtained from a man aged 18 to 30 in good health. The conserved cysteine and the conserved F or W are not part of the CDR3 here. Each record gives: V gene, D gene, J gene, CDR3 protein. D genes are given only for firm matches.

TRBV5-1	-	TRBJ2-7	ASSLDPGASYEQY
TRBV28	-	TRBJ1-5	ASPSGADGYSNQPQH
TRBV12-5	-	TRBJ1-3	ASGLDGDKPGNTIY
TRBV19	-	TRBJ1-5	ASSTHILSGTRSGPQH
TRBV4-2	TRBD2	TRBJ2-5	ASSPRLAGGLSQETQY
TRBV5-4	TRBD2	TRBJ2-5	ASSLTSGRAETQY
TRBV2	-	TRBJ2-1	ASSEEPTGLLYNEQF
TRBV19	-	TRBJ1-1	ASSSLGGAGTEAF
TRBV5-4	TRBD2	TRBJ2-2	ASSLSGIETGELF
TRBV6-5	TRBD1	TRBJ1-5	ASRGTGTGAQPQH
TRBV27	TRBD2	TRBJ2-2	ASRKGLALNTGELF
TRBV28	-	TRBJ2-6	ASQQGGGANVLT
TRBV9	-	TRBJ2-5	ASSVGVLDGETQY
TRBV2	-	TRBJ2-2	ASRKDPDWELF
TRBV4-1	-	TRBJ1-3	ASSQDRGQGGNTIY
TRBV4-1	TRBD1	TRBJ1-2	ASSLRGQGAAYGYT
TRBV7-3	TRBD2	TRBJ2-7	ASSAGGDEQY
TRBV4-1	TRBD1	TRBJ1-2	ASSQDKQGAAYGYT
TRBV5-1	-	TRBJ1-1	ASSSPRGRNTEAF
TRBV28	-	TRBJ1-1	ASNSRGLKAF
TRBV7-2	TRBD1	TRBJ2-2	ASSLAGGNTGELF
TRBV10-3	TRBD2	TRBJ2-2	AISITLGLDTGELF
TRBV9	-	TRBJ2-2	ASSVGVGGTGELF
TRBV5-3	TRBD1	TRBJ1-4	ARASRGLFEKLF
TRBV11-2	-	TRBJ1-2	ASSLATGLFYYGYT
TRBV27	-	TRBJ2-3	ASIPRWRGSTDTQY
TRBV19	-	TRBJ1-5	ASSIRKKGWEYQPQH
TRBV7-8	TRBD1	TRBJ1-4	ASSLAPFGQGQGNEKLF
TRBV10-3	-	TRBJ1-2	AISENYVDYGYT
TRBV6-5	-	TRBJ2-2	ASYQGNTGELF
TRBV2	-	TRBJ1-1	ASTPRRGEAF
TRBV11-2	-	TRBJ2-3	ASSLGMVDTQY
TRBV2	-	TRBJ1-2	ASSMGYGYT
TRBV10-3	TRBD2	TRBJ2-1	AIRDSRGDNEQF
TRBV5-1	TRBD2	TRBJ2-3	ASSLGAGGTDTQY